This passage covers 23 T cell receptor beta chains from one sample sequenced in a study of cytomegalovirus exposure and HLA in healthy donors. Use of 60 Vbeta and 13 Jbeta primers characterized the PCR. The method was immunoSEQ multiplex PCR; TCRdb's version includes in-frame clones alone and lacks a portion of them. This table has 110,000 to 150,000 clones, 70% to 80% appearing once. The sample taken for sequencing was PBMCs. The source is a female donor in good health and CMV-seronegative.

This rearrangement joins TRBV7-2 to TRBJ1-2; D gene ambiguous. From germline, CDR1 is SGHTA and CDR2 FQGNSA. The length of the CDR3 is 17 residues. Trimming pared 0 bases from V and 5 bases from J, leaving 19 bases between. CDR3 residues: CASSLANSFIPFYGYTF. The CDR3 DNA is TGTGCCAGCAGCTTAGCGAACAGTTTCATACCTTTTTATGGCTACACCTTC.

The V and J genes are TRBV14 and TRBJ1-1; D not certain. This CDR3 has 13 amino acids. The V end lost 6 bases, the J end lost 0 bases, and 8 bases lay between the germline ends. Germline assignment: CDR1 SGHDN and CDR2 FVKESK. Written as DNA, the CDR3 is TGTGCCAGCAGATGGGCGATGAACACTGAAGCTTTCTTT. Its protein is CASRWAMNTEAFF.

A word on this clone: At one boundary the junction diverges from the germline segment, which might be a read error. This chain connects TRBV7-7 to TRBJ2-1; a weak D match, TRBD2 (8 bases). The CDR3 sequence is 16 residues long. Germline-derived CDR1 and CDR2 are SSHAT and FNYEAQ (reference sequence). The CDR3 spells CASSLAGQPPSNEQFF. The CDR3 bases are TGTGCTAGCAGCTTAGCGGGACAGCCGCCGTCCAATGAGCAGTTCTTC.

The chain employs TRBV7-3 and TRBJ2-5, with TRBD2 matching 8 bases. V lost 2 bases, J lost 5 bases, and 7 bases stayed unmatched. Looked up from germline, CDR1 is SGHTA and CDR2 is FQGTGA. The CDR3 length is 15 residues. Here the CDR3 reads CASSLAGGLGETQYF. Here the CDR3 DNA reads TGTGCCAGCAGCTTAGCGGGGGGCCTCGGGGAGACCCAGTACTTC.

This chain uses TRBV5-1 with TRBJ2-5; D possibly corresponds to TRBD1 (5 bases). Trimming took 6 bases from V and 5 from J, leaving 14 bases between them. The CDR3 is 13 amino acids. Germline CDR1 SGHRS, CDR2 YFSETQ. This chain's CDR3 is CASTQVAGETQYF. The CDR3 DNA is TGCGCCAGCACACAGGTTGCAGGGGAGACCCAGTACTTC.

The DNA for the CDR3 is TGTGCCAGCTCACCACGTCTGGGGGGAGGGCGCATTCAGTACTTC. This sequence encodes CASSPRLGGGRIQYF. The rearrangement uses TRBV18 and TRBJ2-4; 7 bases fit TRBD2. CDR1 is KGHSH, CDR2 LQKENI, per germline. This CDR3 has 15 amino acids. V dropped 1 base and J dropped 9; count of bases not matched to a gene: 9.

This sequence joins TRBV5-6 and TRBJ2-1, with 8 bases lining up with TRBD2. The junction had 9 bases not matched to a gene; V was cut back by 4 bases and J by 15 bases. The CDR3 contains 12 residues. CDR1 is SGHDT and CDR2 is YYEEEE in the germline V gene. Here the CDR3 reads CASSSPGGSVFF. The CDR3, as DNA: TGTGCCAGCAGCAGCCCGGGGGGGTCGGTGTTCTTC.

A few counts support this clone. This sequence joins TRBV9 and TRBJ2-1; TRBD2 matches 7 bases. The CDR3 loop spans 12 amino acids. Trimming removed 0 bases from V and 13 bases from J; junction bases left unmatched: 4. Looked up from germline, CDR1 is SGDLS and CDR2 is YYNGEE. The CDR3 region is CASSVEGRGQFF. CDR3 bases: TGTGCCAGCAGCGTAGAAGGGAGGGGTCAGTTCTTC.

The gene calls are TRBV11-2 and TRBJ1-4, with D unclear. The CDR3 extends over 17 amino acids. Trimming shortened V by 5 bases and J by 0 bases, and 16 bases separated the two germline ends. CDR1 SGHAT and CDR2 FQNNGV come from the germline V gene. The DNA for the CDR3 is TGTGCCAGCAGCCCTAGGCCGGGTCTTGCAACTAATGAAAAACTGTTTTTT. Its protein product is CASSPRPGLATNEKLFF. The full variable domain, in which reference TRBV11-2 and TRBJ1-4 provide the parts outside the CDR3, is EAGVAQSPRYKIIEKRQSVAFWCNPISGHATLYWYQQILGQGPKLLIQFQNNGVVDDSQLPKDRFSAERLKGVDSTLKIQPAKLEDSAVYLCASSPRPGLATNEKLFFGSGTQLSVL.

This chain connects TRBV30 to TRBJ2-1; a weak D match, TRBD2 (5 bases). This CDR3 is 13 amino acids long. Germline CDR1 reads GTSNPN; CDR2 reads SVGIG (reference sequence). V was shortened by 5 bases and J by 6 bases, with 14 bases between the two germline ends. CDR3 DNA: TGTGCCTGGGGACCCGGGGTGAGCAATGAGCAGTTCTTC. Encoded protein: CAWGPGVSNEQFF.

V is TRBV6-5 and J is TRBJ2-5; unclear D gene. V was cut by 6 bases and J by 4 bases, with 12 bases left in between. CDR1 and CDR2 from the germline V gene are MNHEY and SVGAGI. The CDR3 totals 13 residues. The CDR3 DNA sequence: TGTGCCAGCAGGCGCCCCCTCGGAGAGACCCAGTACTTC. Its protein product is CASRRPLGETQYF.

J is TRBJ1-4 and V is TRBV7-2; 7 bases are a match to TRBD1. Germline loops: CDR1 SGHTA, CDR2 FQGNSA. V trimming: 5 bases; J trimming: 5 bases; junction bases outside the gene matches: 2. This CDR3 spans 13 amino acids. The DNA of the CDR3 is TGTGCCAGCAGCCCGGGACAGAATGAAAAACTGTTTTTT. It specifies CASSPGQNEKLFF. The complete variable domain, with remaining parts taken from reference TRBV7-2 and TRBJ1-4, reads GAGVSQSPSNKVTEKGKDVELRCDPISGHTALYWYRQSLGQGLEFLIYFQGNSAPDKSGLPSDRFSAERTGGSVSTLTIQRTQQEDSAVYLCASSPGQNEKLFFGSGTQLSVL.

The V call is TRBV29-1, the J call TRBJ1-1; 8 nucleotides match TRBD1. CDR1 and CDR2 (germline): SQVTM, ANQGSEA. The CDR3 has 10 amino acids. J was trimmed by 8 bases and V by 7 bases; bases with no gene match: 3. The chain's CDR3 is CSAGQGEAFF. For the CDR3, the DNA is TGCAGCGCCGGACAGGGCGAAGCTTTCTTT. The variable domain in full, completed from reference TRBV29-1 and TRBJ1-1, reads SAVISQKPSRDICQRGTSLTIQCQVDSQVTMMFWYRQQPGQSLTLIATANQGSEATYESGFVIDKFPISRPNLTFSTLTVSNMSPEDSSIYLCSAGQGEAFFGQGTRLTVV.

In the case of this clone: Distinct nucleotide sequences in the sample also encode this CDR3. The chain employs TRBV19 and TRBJ1-5; 8 nucleotides agree with TRBD1. CDR1 and CDR2 (germline): LNHDA, SQIVND (reference sequence). Losses at the gene ends were 5 bases for V and 4 bases for J; bases not matched to a gene: 4. The CDR3 runs 14 residues. This CDR3 reads CASSVTGDNQPQHF. The DNA of the CDR3 is TGTGCCAGTAGTGTGACAGGGGATAATCAGCCCCAGCATTTT.

Remarks on this clone: The same CDR3 is also encoded by other DNA sequences in this sample. This chain connects TRBV5-6 to TRBJ2-7; D is perhaps TRBD1 (6 bases). V lost 0 bases and J 4 bases, leaving 8 bases between the germline ends. This CDR3 region has 13 residues. Looked up from germline, CDR1 is SGHDT and CDR2 is YYEEEE. In DNA, the CDR3 is TGTGCCAGCAGCTTGGGACAGGTGTACGAGCAGTACTTC. This codes for CASSLGQVYEQYF. Complete variable domain (other parts from reference TRBV5-6 and TRBJ2-7): DAGVTQSPTHLIKTRGQQVTLRCSPKSGHDTVSWYQQALGQGPQFIFQYYEEEERQRGNFPDRFSGHQFPNYSSELNVNALLLGDSALYLCASSLGQVYEQYFGPGTRLTVT.

The gene calls are TRBV4-3 and TRBJ2-5; 7 bases agree with TRBD2. The CDR3 loop spans 15 amino acids. Unmatched junction bases numbered 6, after V lost 0 bases and J lost 5 bases. CDR1 and CDR2 (germline): LGHNA, YSLEER. The CDR3 DNA is TGCGCCAGCAGCCAAGAGGGACGGGAGGTGGAGACCCAGTACTTC. It codes for CASSQEGREVETQYF.

This clone showed up just once. This rearrangement joins TRBV29-1 to TRBJ2-7; 9 bases map to TRBD2. J was trimmed by 0 bases and V by 3 bases; bases with no gene match: 12. There are 17 residues in the CDR3. Germline V gene data show CDR1 as SQVTM and CDR2 as ANQGSEA. The CDR3 DNA follows: TGCAGCGTTGAGTTGGGCCAGCGGGGGGACCTCTCCTACGAGCAGTACTTC. Its protein is CSVELGQRGDLSYEQYF.

The chain has TRBV9 and TRBJ2-5; 7 bases align to TRBD2. J was trimmed by 4 bases and V by 0 bases; bases with no gene match: 6. There are 15 residues in the CDR3. The germline V gene has CDR1 SGDLS and CDR2 YYNGEE. Here the CDR3 DNA reads TGTGCCAGCAGCGTAGCTCCTAGCGGCACAGAGACCCAGTACTTC. This translates into CASSVAPSGTETQYF.

About this clone itself: One end of the junction does not line up with germline, which may come from a read error. The J gene is TRBJ2-3, the V gene TRBV5-4, with 10 bases aligning to TRBD1. CDR3 length: 15 amino acids. The germline V gene encodes CDR1 SGHNT and CDR2 YYREEE (reference sequence). CDR3 sequence: CAGRWDRGSTDTQYF. DNA for the CDR3: TGTGCCGGCAGGTGGGACAGGGGAAGCACAGATACGCAGTATTTT.

V gene TRBV9 combines with J gene TRBJ2-5; 8 nucleotides align to TRBD2. CDR3 length: 15 residues. Germline loops: CDR1 SGDLS, CDR2 YYNGEE. With V trimmed by 0 bases and J by 1 base, 2 bases remained unmatched. In DNA form, the CDR3 reads TGTGCCAGCAGCGTAGCGGGGGGGATCCAAGAGACCCAGTACTTC. It encodes CASSVAGGIQETQYF.

The chain combines TRBV28 with TRBJ2-5; the match to TRBD1 covers 10 bases. The CDR3 covers 16 residues. Germline CDR1 MDHEN, CDR2 SYDVKM. V gave up 3 bases and J gave up 0 bases; unmatched junction bases: 4. The CDR3 DNA sequence: TGTGCCAGCAGTTTCCAGGGACAGGGGTACCAAGAGACCCAGTACTTC. Its protein is CASSFQGQGYQETQYF. Variable domain in full (rest from reference TRBV28 and TRBJ2-5): DVKVTQSSRYLVKRTGEKVFLECVQDMDHENMFWYRQDPGLGLRLIYFSYDVKMKEKGDIPEGYSVSREKKERFSLILESASTNQTSMYLCASSFQGQGYQETQYFGPGTRLLVL.

This clone was counted a few times. The V call is TRBV5-5, the J call TRBJ2-1; 8 bases align to TRBD2. The length of the CDR3 is 14 residues. V was pared by 2 bases and J by 5 bases, with 3 bases of the junction left unmatched. From germline, CDR1 is SGHKS and CDR2 YYEKEE (reference sequence). CDR3 sequence: CASSFRGGNNEQFF. CDR3 sequence (DNA): TGTGCCAGCAGCTTCCGGGGGGGTAACAATGAGCAGTTCTTC.

The V gene is TRBV21-1, the J gene TRBJ1-5; TRBD1, the table's D call, lacks a check against the DNA. TRBV21-1 is a documented pseudogene. The CDR3 runs to 15 residues. The CDR3 nucleotides are TGTGCCAGCAGCCAGACAGGGCGGGGCAATCAGCCCCAGCATTTT. Protein: CASSQTGRGNQPQHF.